This T cell receptor beta chain was recovered during a study of human T cells and chemical hapten exposure. About the research overall: All patients underwent weekly scalp dosing with diphenylcyclopropenone for the full approximately 25-week study. Patches with 0.01% DPC went on the upper back, and the tests were read at 6 days.

Overall study findings and caveats: Unchanged with DPC sensitization were TCRs above 1 in 1000 frequency. Significantly greater numbers of large CDR3 similarity clusters came from expanded TCRs than from controls.

Noted time point: patch test 2, 6 weeks after DPC sensitization. The treatment is: therapeutic diphenylcyclopropenone sensitization with weekly scalp DPC. TCRdb reprocessed the RACE reads with MiXCR, giving one entry per CDR3 protein. Among 110,000 to 150,000 distinct CDR3 sequences, 12% were seen once, and the ten largest hold less than 1.5%. The CDR3 runs 17 residues. CDR1 is MNHNY, CDR2 SVGAGI, per germline (reference sequence). The V segment lost 6 bases and the J segment 7 bases; nucleotides outside the gene matches: 13. This clonotype was detected only a few times. Its antigen is unknown. This receptor was identified in a woman aged 50 to 60 with alopecia areata. Some clones in this sample may be carry-over from other donors' samples. This rearrangement joins TRBV6-6 to TRBJ1-5; 12 bases are a match to TRBD1. The specimen comprised whole blood, sampled in connection with sensitization to the hapten diphenylcyclopropenone (DPC). CDR3 region: CASSSGTGGAVGQPQHF. In nucleotides, the CDR3 is TGTGCCAGCAGCTCCGGGACAGGGGGCGCGGTTGGACAGCCCCAGCATTTT.